A single sample is the source of the 14 T cell receptor beta chains below, sequenced in a study of OX40 agonist ivuxolimab in advanced cancers. TCRdb's copy holds only in-frame clones and misses some; the assay was immunoSEQ multiplex PCR. The sample has about 67,000 clones, roughly 81% seen once. Sequencing used CD4+ or CD8+ T cells sorted from blood, obtained in a trial of the OX40 agonist ivuxolimab. These receptors were taken from an adult with an advanced solid tumor such as melanoma, head and neck, liver or kidney cancer.

In this sample, this clone turned up a few times. V and J are TRBV4-1 and TRBJ1-3, with D hard to call. Trimming left V 5 bases short and J 4 bases short, with 9 bases between. The CDR3 runs 13 residues. Germline values: CDR1 MGHRA, CDR2 YSYEKL. DNA for the CDR3: TGCGCCAGCAGCTCTACCGACGGAAACACCATATATTTT. Translated: CASSSTDGNTIYF.

The gene calls are TRBV27 and TRBJ2-1, with TRBD2 matching over 10 bases. The CDR3 runs 18 residues. Germline V CDR1 and CDR2: MNHEY, SMNVEV (reference sequence). J lost 1 base, V lost 5 bases, and 11 bases had no gene match. CDR3 amino acids: CASSPFSGRARSYNEQFF. In nucleotides, the CDR3 is TGTGCCAGCAGTCCTTTCAGCGGGAGGGCCAGGTCCTACAATGAGCAGTTCTTC.

In its sample, this clone was seen a few times. J is TRBJ1-2 and V is TRBV2, with D uncertain. V was cut by 6 bases and J by 0 bases, with 8 bases left in between. The CDR3 extends over 13 amino acids. Germline CDR1 and CDR2: SNHLY and FYNNEI. CDR3 sequence: CASRGGANYGYTF. DNA of the CDR3: TGTGCCAGCAGGGGTGGGGCTAACTATGGCTACACCTTC.

CDR3 sequence: CSVRDRAGSEKLFF. The CDR3 nucleotides are TGCAGCGTTCGGGACAGGGCGGGGAGTGAAAAACTGTTTTTT. V and J are TRBV29-1 and TRBJ1-4; 9 positions agree with TRBD1. The CDR3 sequence is 14 residues long. Trimming removed 5 bases from V and 7 bases from J; junction bases left unmatched: 8. Germline V gene sequence: CDR1 SQVTM, CDR2 ANQGSEA.

The chain links TRBV30 to TRBJ1-5, with D hard to call. The CDR3 covers 11 residues. V shed 0 bases and J shed 7 bases, with 4 bases lying between them. In germline, CDR1 is GTSNPN, CDR2 SVGIG (reference sequence). The CDR3 DNA is TGTGCCTGGAGTGTAGGCCAGCCCCAGCATTTT. It codes for CAWSVGQPQHF.

The chain combines TRBV6-5 with TRBJ1-4; D gene ambiguous. The CDR3 extends over 15 amino acids. Germline CDR1 reads MNHEY; CDR2 reads SVGAGI. V shed 0 bases and J shed 4 bases, with 9 bases lying between them. CDR3 in amino acids: CASSYSGIFNEKLFF. The CDR3 DNA follows: TGTGCCAGCAGTTACTCCGGGATCTTTAATGAAAAACTGTTTTTT.

The table lists this clone with a count of one. The CDR3 sequence: CASSRDPTGPMGALHF. CDR3 nucleotides: TGTGCCAGCAGCCGTGATCCGACAGGGCCTATGGGAGCCCTCCACTTT. V gene TRBV5-4 combines with J gene TRBJ1-6; 7 nucleotides align to TRBD1. Trimming cost V 4 bases and J 14 bases; bases outside gene matches: 18. Germline CDR1 SGHNT, CDR2 YYREEE (reference sequence). The CDR3 runs to 16 residues.

This clone occurred once. The CDR3 protein is CASSERLAASDTQYF. CDR3 in DNA: TGTGCCAGCAGCGAAAGACTAGCGGCCTCAGATACGCAGTATTTT. This chain links TRBV9 with TRBJ2-3; 9 bases fit TRBD2. CDR1 is SGDLS and CDR2 is YYNGEE in the germline V gene. The CDR3 totals 15 residues. Trimming at V came to 3 bases and at J to 4 bases, leaving 6 bases not matched to a gene.

The gene calls are TRBV20-1 and TRBJ1-2, with D hard to call. CDR1 is DFQATT, CDR2 SNEGSKA, per germline (reference sequence). V lost 1 base and J 8 bases, leaving 8 bases between the germline ends. CDR3 length: 11 residues. CDR3 sequence: CSARAERGYTF. The CDR3 DNA sequence: TGCAGTGCTAGAGCGGAAAGAGGCTACACCTTC.

About this clone itself: The identical CDR3 is also encoded by other nucleotide sequences in the sample. The chain carries TRBV4-1 and TRBJ1-4; unclear D gene. Germline lookup yields CDR1 MGHRA and CDR2 YSYEKL. The CDR3 has 14 amino acids. V dropped 1 base and J dropped 4 bases, with 7 bases sitting between them. CDR3 sequence reads: CASSQGRNNEKLFF. As DNA, the CDR3 is TGCGCCAGCAGCCAAGGACGGAATAATGAAAAACTGTTTTTT.

The chain combines TRBV6-1 with TRBJ2-1, with a tentative D call TRBD2 (6 bases). The V end was cut by 6 bases, the J end by 9 bases, with 18 bases between. Germline lookup yields CDR1 MNHNS and CDR2 SASEGT. The CDR3 loop spans 14 amino acids. CDR3 residues: CASSPAGLVGEQFF. The CDR3 DNA reads as TGTGCCAGCAGCCCCGCGGGGCTAGTCGGTGAGCAGTTCTTC.

The rearrangement links TRBV7-2 to TRBJ2-7, with D possibly being TRBD1 (6 bases). The CDR3 spans 15 residues. V was pared by 1 base and J by 2 bases, with 12 bases between. Germline loops: CDR1 SGHTA, CDR2 FQGNSA. The CDR3: CASSLGGQTAYEQYF. The CDR3 nucleotides are TGTGCCAGCAGCTTAGGGGGGCAAACAGCCTACGAGCAGTACTTC.

This clone has at least ten counts. The chain couples TRBV25-1 to TRBJ1-5; 7 bases agree with TRBD1. With 3 bases clipped from V and 8 bases from J, the junction kept 4 bases outside the gene matches. Germline V gene sequence: CDR1 MGHDK, CDR2 SYGVNS. The CDR3 spans 13 residues. The CDR3 protein is CASSETGREPQHF. Here the CDR3 DNA reads TGTGCCAGCAGTGAGACAGGGCGAGAGCCCCAGCATTTT.

The chain recombines TRBV5-4 with TRBJ2-1, with D unresolved. This CDR3 has 14 amino acids. The germline gives CDR1 SGHNT, CDR2 YYREEE (reference sequence). Trimming pared 0 bases from V and 5 bases from J, leaving 9 bases between. This CDR3 is CASSLDVLNNEQFF. The CDR3 DNA reads as TGTGCCAGCAGCTTGGACGTCCTTAACAATGAGCAGTTCTTC.